The TCR beta chain under discussion was sequenced for a study of blood T cells in healthy people across ages. Study details: Through template switching, about one barcoded beta molecule was captured per two T cells, as measured in model experiments.

Primed by a sample-barcoded 5' primer and a J-beta primer mix, a second PCR proceeded for about 7 to 12 cycles. MiXCR, run by TCRdb on the 5' RACE reads, gives a single entry per CDR3 protein. The sample includes around 1,000,000 distinct CDR3 sequences, under 30% of them seen just once. This CDR3 spans 15 amino acids. The germline V gene encodes CDR1 SGHRS and CDR2 YFSETQ. Concerning this clonotype: What it binds is unknown.

General study results and limits: Estimates based on one million T cells were treated as lower bounds.

Individuals who donated were healthy Caucasians from Russia aged roughly 6 to 100. The authors extracted at least 6 micrograms of total RNA per sample. Another study also made use of these data, one on T cells of mothers and their children.

This clonotype was sampled from a girl aged 2-10 years in good health. Sequencing was done on a sample of blood. The chain is built from TRBV5-1 and TRBJ2-1; possibly TRBD2 for D (5 bases). The J call is uncertain, as TRBJ2-7 better fits the DNA end. For the CDR3, the DNA is TGCGCCAGCAGCGTGTTTAGCGACCTCACCTACGAGCAGTACTTC. Protein: CASSVFSDLTYEQYF.